A selection of T cell receptor beta chains follows, all from one sample in a study of T cells after yellow fever vaccination. TCRdb fed the 5' RACE reads into MiXCR, producing one record per CDR3 protein. The sample records 250,000 or so distinct CDR3 sequences, less than 9% being singletons. Source: CD4+ T cells sorted from PBMCs, taken 15 days after the yellow fever booster vaccination. Every receptor here comes from a man younger than 40 who received the YFV17D yellow fever vaccine. The CDR3 runs from the conserved cysteine through the conserved F or W.

j_call v_call cdr3_aa
TRBJ1-4 TRBV20-1 CRARHMSEKLFF
TRBJ2-1 TRBV5-1 CASSAGANEQFF
TRBJ2-5 TRBV5-1 CASSPGDSGQETQYF
TRBJ2-3 TRBV29-1 CSVVRPGTDTQYF
TRBJ2-4 TRBV18 CASSPRTQGAGNIQYF
TRBJ2-7 TRBV7-9 CASSGESEQYF
TRBJ2-7 TRBV7-9 CASSLQGVGYEQYF
TRBJ1-5 TRBV20-1 CSASGTGGNNQPQHF
TRBJ2-3 TRBV7-2 CASSGLATSTDTQYF
TRBJ2-7 TRBV7-2 CASSLRLAADYEQYF
TRBJ2-3 TRBV9 CASGDTQYF
TRBJ1-6 TRBV19 CASSDDRGSPLHF
TRBJ2-7 TRBV7-8 CASRLAGVPYEQYF
TRBJ2-1 TRBV10-3 CAISEPQSDNEQFF
TRBJ1-3 TRBV20-1 CSAPRGDSGNTIYF
TRBJ2-5 TRBV7-9 CASSLGMRRGETQYF